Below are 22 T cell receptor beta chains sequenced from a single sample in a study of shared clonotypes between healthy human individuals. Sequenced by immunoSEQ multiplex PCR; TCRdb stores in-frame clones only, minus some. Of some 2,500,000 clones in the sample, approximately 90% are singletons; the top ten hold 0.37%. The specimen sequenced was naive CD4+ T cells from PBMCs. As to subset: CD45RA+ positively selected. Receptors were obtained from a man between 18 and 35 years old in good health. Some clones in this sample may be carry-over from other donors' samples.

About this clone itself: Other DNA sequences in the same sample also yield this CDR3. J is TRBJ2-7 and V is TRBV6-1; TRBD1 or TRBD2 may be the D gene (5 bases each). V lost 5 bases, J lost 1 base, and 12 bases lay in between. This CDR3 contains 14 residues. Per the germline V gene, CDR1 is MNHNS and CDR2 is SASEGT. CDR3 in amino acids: CASSPGTASYEQYF. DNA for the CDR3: TGTGCCAGCAGTCCCGGGACGGCATCCTACGAGCAGTACTTC.

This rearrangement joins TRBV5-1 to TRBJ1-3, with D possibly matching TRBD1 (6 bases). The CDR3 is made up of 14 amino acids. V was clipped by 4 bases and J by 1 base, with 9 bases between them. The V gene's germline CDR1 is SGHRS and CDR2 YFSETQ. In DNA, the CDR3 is TGCGCCAGCAGCGACCAGGGGTCTGGAAACACCATATATTTT. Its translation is CASSDQGSGNTIYF.

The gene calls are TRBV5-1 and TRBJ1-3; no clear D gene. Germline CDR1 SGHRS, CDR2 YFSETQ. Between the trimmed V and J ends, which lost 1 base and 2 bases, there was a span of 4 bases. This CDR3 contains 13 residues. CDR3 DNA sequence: TGCGCCAGCAGCTTGTCGACTGGAAACACCATATATTTT. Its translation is CASSLSTGNTIYF. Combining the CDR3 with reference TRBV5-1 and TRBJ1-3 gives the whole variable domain KAGVTQTPRYLIKTRGQQVTLSCSPISGHRSVSWYQQTPGQGLQFLFEYFSETQRNKGNFPGRFSGRQFSNSRSEMNVSTLELGDSALYLCASSLSTGNTIYFGEGSWLTVV.

This chain's CDR3 is CASSSNWEEQYF. The CDR3 region has the DNA TGCGCCAGCAGCTCCAATTGGGAAGAGCAGTACTTC. The chain links TRBV5-1 to TRBJ2-7; D ambiguous. The CDR3 consists of 12 residues. Per germline, CDR1 SGHRS and CDR2 YFSETQ. Trimming left V 3 bases short and J 7 bases short, with 11 bases between.

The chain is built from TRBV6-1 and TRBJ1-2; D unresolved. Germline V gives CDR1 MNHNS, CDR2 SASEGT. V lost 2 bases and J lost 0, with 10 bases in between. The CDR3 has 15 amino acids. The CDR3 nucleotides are TGTGCCAGCAGTGAACCCGGGATAGCTAACTATGGCTACACCTTC. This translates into CASSEPGIANYGYTF.

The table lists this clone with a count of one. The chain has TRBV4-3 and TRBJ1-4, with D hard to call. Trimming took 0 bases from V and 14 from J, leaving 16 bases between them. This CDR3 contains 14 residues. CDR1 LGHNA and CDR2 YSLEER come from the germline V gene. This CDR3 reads CASSQEGRQGKLFF. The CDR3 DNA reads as TGCGCCAGCAGCCAAGAAGGGCGCCAAGGGAAGCTGTTTTTT.

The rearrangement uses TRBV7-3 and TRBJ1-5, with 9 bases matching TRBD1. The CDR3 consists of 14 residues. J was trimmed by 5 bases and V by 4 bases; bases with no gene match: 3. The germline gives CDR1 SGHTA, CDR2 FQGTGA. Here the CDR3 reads CASSSGQGHQPQHF. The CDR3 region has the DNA TGTGCCAGCAGCTCGGGACAGGGTCATCAGCCCCAGCATTTT.

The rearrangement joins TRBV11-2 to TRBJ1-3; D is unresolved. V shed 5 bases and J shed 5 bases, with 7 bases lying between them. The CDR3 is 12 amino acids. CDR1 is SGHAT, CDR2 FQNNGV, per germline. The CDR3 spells CASSHSRNTIYF. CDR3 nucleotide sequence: TGTGCCAGCAGCCACTCAAGAAACACCATATATTTT.

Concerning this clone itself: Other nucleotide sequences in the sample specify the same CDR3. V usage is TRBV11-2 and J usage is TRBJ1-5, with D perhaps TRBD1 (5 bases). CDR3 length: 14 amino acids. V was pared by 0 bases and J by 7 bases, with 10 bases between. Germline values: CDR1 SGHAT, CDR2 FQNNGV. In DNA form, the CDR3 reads TGTGCCAGCAGCTTAGATGGCGGGGGGCAGCCCCAGCATTTT. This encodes CASSLDGGGQPQHF.

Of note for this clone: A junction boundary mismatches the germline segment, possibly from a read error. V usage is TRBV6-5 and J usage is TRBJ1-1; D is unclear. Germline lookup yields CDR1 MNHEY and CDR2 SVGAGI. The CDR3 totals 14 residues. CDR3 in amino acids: CAISESRENTGAFF. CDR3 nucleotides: TGTGCCATCAGTGAGTCGAGGGAGAACACTGGAGCTTTCTTT.

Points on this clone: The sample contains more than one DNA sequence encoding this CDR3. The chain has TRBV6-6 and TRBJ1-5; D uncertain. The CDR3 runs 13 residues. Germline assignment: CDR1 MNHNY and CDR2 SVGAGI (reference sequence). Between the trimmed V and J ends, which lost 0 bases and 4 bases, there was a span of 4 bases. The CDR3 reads CASSYSVNQPQHF. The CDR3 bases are TGTGCCAGCAGTTACTCTGTTAATCAGCCCCAGCATTTT.

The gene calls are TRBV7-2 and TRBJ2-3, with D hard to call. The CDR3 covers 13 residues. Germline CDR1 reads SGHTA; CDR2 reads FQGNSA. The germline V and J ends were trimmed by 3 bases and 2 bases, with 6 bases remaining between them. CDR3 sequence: CASSFVATDTQYF. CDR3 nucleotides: TGTGCCAGCAGCTTCGTGGCCACAGATACGCAGTATTTT.

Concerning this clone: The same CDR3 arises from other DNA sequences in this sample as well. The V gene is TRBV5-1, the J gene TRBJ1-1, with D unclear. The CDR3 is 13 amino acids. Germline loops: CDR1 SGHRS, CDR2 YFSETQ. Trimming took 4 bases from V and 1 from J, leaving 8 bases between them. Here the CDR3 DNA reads TGCGCCAGCAGCCGGGAGCCGAACACTGAAGCTTTCTTT. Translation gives CASSREPNTEAFF.

CDR3 bases: TGTGCCAGCGGTCGGGGGGTTTCCTACGAGCAGTACTTC. Translating gives CASGRGVSYEQYF. This chain connects TRBV5-8 to TRBJ2-7; 7 positions match TRBD2. V trimming: 7 bases; J trimming: 1 base; junction bases outside the gene matches: 5. The CDR3 extends over 13 amino acids. Germline V gene lookup returns CDR1 SGHTS and CDR2 YDEGEE.

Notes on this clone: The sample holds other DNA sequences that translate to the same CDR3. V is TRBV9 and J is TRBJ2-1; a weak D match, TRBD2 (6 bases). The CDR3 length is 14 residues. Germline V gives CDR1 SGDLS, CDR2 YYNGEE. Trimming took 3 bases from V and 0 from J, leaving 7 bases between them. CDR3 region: CASSGGDSYNEQFF. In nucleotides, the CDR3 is TGTGCCAGCAGCGGGGGGGACTCCTACAATGAGCAGTTCTTC. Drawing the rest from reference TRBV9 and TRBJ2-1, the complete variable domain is DSGVTQTPKHLITATGQRVTLRCSPRSGDLSVYWYQQSLDQGLQFLIQYYNGEERAKGNILERFSAQQFPDLHSELNLSSLELGDSALYFCASSGGDSYNEQFFGPGTRLTVL.

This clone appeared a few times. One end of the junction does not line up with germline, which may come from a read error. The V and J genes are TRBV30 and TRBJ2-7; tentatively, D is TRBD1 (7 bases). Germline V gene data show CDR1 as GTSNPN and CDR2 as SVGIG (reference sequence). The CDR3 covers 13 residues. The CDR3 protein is CAWSPGTAGTANF. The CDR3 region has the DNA TGTGCCTGGAGCCCAGGGACAGCCGGGACTGCGAACTTC.

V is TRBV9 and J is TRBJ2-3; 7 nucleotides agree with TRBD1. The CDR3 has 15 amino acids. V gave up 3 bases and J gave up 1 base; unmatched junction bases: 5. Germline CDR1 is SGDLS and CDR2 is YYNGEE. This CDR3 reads CASSEGAIGTDTQYF. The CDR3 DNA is TGTGCCAGCAGCGAGGGGGCGATTGGCACAGATACGCAGTATTTT.

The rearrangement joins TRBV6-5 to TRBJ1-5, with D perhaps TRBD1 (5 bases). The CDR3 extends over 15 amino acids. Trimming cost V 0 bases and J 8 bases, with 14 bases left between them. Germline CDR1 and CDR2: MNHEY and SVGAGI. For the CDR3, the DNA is TGTGCCAGCAGTTACTCGAAAGGAGGACATGAGCCCCAGCATTTT. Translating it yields CASSYSKGGHEPQHF.

CDR3 loop: CASSIRKDLNIQYF. The CDR3 region has the DNA TGTGCCAGCAGTATCCGTAAGGATTTAAACATTCAGTACTTC. J is TRBJ2-4 and V is TRBV6-1; no clear D. Trimming shortened V by 5 bases and J by 6 bases, and 14 bases separated the two germline ends. The CDR3 has 14 amino acids. Germline V gene data show CDR1 as MNHNS and CDR2 as SASEGT.

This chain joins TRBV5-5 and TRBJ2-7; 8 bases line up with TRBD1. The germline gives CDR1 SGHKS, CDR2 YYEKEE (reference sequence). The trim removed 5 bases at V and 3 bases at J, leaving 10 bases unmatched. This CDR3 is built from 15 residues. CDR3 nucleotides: TGTGCCAGCAGAAAGGACTGGACAGGGAGCTACGAGCAGTACTTC. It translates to CASRKDWTGSYEQYF.

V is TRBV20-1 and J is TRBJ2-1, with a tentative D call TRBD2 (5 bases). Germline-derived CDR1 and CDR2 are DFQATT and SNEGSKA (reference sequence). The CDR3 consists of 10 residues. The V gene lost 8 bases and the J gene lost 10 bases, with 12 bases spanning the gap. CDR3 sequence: CSPNPGEQFF. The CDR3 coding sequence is TGCAGTCCAAATCCGGGGGAGCAGTTCTTC.

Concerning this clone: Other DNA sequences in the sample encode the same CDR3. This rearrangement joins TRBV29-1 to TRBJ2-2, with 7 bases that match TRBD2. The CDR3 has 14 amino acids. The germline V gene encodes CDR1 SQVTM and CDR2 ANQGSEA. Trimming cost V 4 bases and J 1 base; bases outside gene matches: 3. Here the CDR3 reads CSVGTGGNTGELFF. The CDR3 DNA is TGCAGCGTTGGAACGGGAGGGAACACCGGGGAGCTGTTTTTT.